These T cell receptor beta chains were read from a single sample in a study of blood T cell repertoires in COVID-19. Method: immunoSEQ multiplex PCR; TCRdb's copy keeps in-frame clones and lacks some. The profile covers over 130,000 clones, with about 80% appearing a single time and 3.9% taken by the ten largest. Sequencing was done on a sample of PBMCs or T cells enriched from blood (not recorded which). The source is a man aged 50 to 60 in a cohort exposed to, infected with or recovered from COVID-19 (not recorded which). The CDR3 runs from the conserved cysteine through the conserved F or W. Each record gives: D gene, V gene, J gene, clone size, CDR3 protein, CDR3 DNA. A D gene is named only where the DNA matches it firmly. For some rows the clone size is stated as once, few or many, or as a class when expanded; others skip it.

TRBD1	TRBV4-3	TRBJ2-3	.	CASSPDRGRPTDTQYF	TGCGCCAGCAGCCCTGACAGGGGGCGACCCACAGATACGCAGTATTTT
.	TRBV28	TRBJ1-2	.	CATHGGFGANYGYTF	TGTGCCACCCATGGTGGGTTCGGGGCTAACTATGGCTACACCTTC
.	TRBV9	TRBJ2-7	many	CASSALAQKYEQYF	TGTGCCAGCAGCGCCTTAGCGCAGAAATACGAGCAGTACTTC
.	TRBV12-5	TRBJ1-1	.	CASGLVEKRNTEAFF	TGTGCTAGTGGTTTGGTAGAGAAGCGGAACACTGAAGCTTTCTTT
.	TRBV5-4	TRBJ1-6	few	CASSLVEGSYNSPLHF	TGTGCCAGCAGCTTGGTCGAGGGCTCCTATAATTCACCCCTCCACTTT
.	TRBV6-5	TRBJ1-5	once	CASRAGLNSNQPQHF	TGTGCCAGCAGGGCGGGCCTCAATAGCAATCAGCCCCAGCATTTT
.	TRBV19	TRBJ2-3	.	CASSPLAGASTDTQYF	TGTGCCAGTAGTCCTCTCGCAGGGGCTAGCACAGATACGCAGTATTTT
TRBD1	TRBV6-5	TRBJ1-3	few	CASSYSTGTGNTIYF	TGTGCCAGCAGTTACTCGACAGGGACTGGAAACACCATATATTTT
TRBD2	TRBV19	TRBJ2-2	.	CASSMSGGLGGTGELFF	TGTGCCAGTAGTATGAGCGGGGGGCTTGGGGGCACCGGGGAGCTGTTTTTT
.	TRBV6-5	TRBJ1-4	.	CASRHRDLANEKLFF	TGTGCCAGCAGACACAGGGATCTAGCTAATGAAAAACTGTTTTTT
.	TRBV10-3	TRBJ2-2	.	CAISEGGMAGELFF	TGTGCCATCAGTGAAGGCGGGATGGCCGGGGAGCTGTTTTTT
TRBD1	TRBV13	TRBJ2-7	.	CASSQEGTVSYEQYF	TGTGCCAGCAGCCAGGAAGGGACAGTATCCTACGAGCAGTACTTC
TRBD2	TRBV7-6	TRBJ2-2	once	CASSLAVAGNTGELFF	TGTGCCAGCAGCTTAGCTGTAGCGGGGAATACCGGGGAGCTGTTTTTT
TRBD2	TRBV24-1	TRBJ2-1	.	CATSDSGTSGRAVSYNEQFF	TGTGCCACCAGTGATTCCGGGACTAGCGGGAGGGCCGTATCCTACAATGAGCAGTTCTTC
TRBD1	TRBV9	TRBJ1-2	.	CASSEQGERGYTF	TGTGCCAGCAGCGAACAGGGGGAGAGGGGCTACACCTTC
.	TRBV7-2	TRBJ2-2	once	CASSLAGGAAGELFF	TGTGCCAGCAGCTTAGCAGGGGGGGCCGCCGGGGAGCTGTTTTTT
TRBD1	TRBV10-1	TRBJ2-7	.	CASSEQQGIEQYF	TGCGCCAGCAGTGAACAACAGGGGATTGAGCAGTACTTC
.	TRBV3-1/TRBV3-2	TRBJ2-3	few	CASSQDTAGDTDTQYF	TGTGCCAGCAGCCAAGATACAGCAGGGGACACAGATACGCAGTATTTT
TRBD2	TRBV4-3	TRBJ2-7	.	CASSQDPRGASYEQYF	TGCGCCAGCAGCCAAGATCCGCGGGGGGCAAGCTACGAGCAGTACTTC
.	TRBV7-2	TRBJ1-1	.	CASSIQGGDTEAFF	TGTGCCAGCAGCATTCAGGGAGGAGACACTGAAGCTTTCTTT
.	TRBV5-8	TRBJ2-5	.	CASSFELVEETQYF	TGTGCCAGCAGCTTCGAGCTAGTGGAGGAGACCCAGTACTTC
.	TRBV4-3	TRBJ2-3	.	CASSQDWRPTDTQYF	TGCGCCAGCAGCCAAGATTGGAGGCCCACAGATACGCAGTATTTT
.	TRBV15	TRBJ1-2	.	CATSRDPRGERNGYTF	TGTGCCACCAGCAGAGATCCTCGTGGGGAGAGGAATGGCTACACCTTC
TRBD1	TRBV19	TRBJ1-2	many	CASSPDHRQGLTYTF	TGTGCCAGTAGCCCTGACCACCGACAGGGGTTGACGTACACCTTC
.	TRBV5-1	TRBJ2-3	.	CASSPDGGDTQYF	TGCGCCAGCAGCCCGGACGGAGGAGATACGCAGTATTTT
.	TRBV7-2	TRBJ2-5	.	CASSSGIQETQYF	TGTGCCAGCAGCTCGGGGATACAAGAGACCCAGTACTTC
TRBD1	TRBV10-1	TRBJ1-4	.	CASSDGTGGMEKLFF	TGCGCCAGCAGTGATGGGACAGGGGGCATGGAAAAACTGTTTTTT
.	TRBV2	TRBJ1-4	.	CASLDGRGSEKLFF	TGTGCCAGCCTTGACGGGCGGGGCAGTGAAAAACTGTTTTTT
TRBD2	TRBV19	TRBJ2-1	.	CARTSGGVIFDNEQFF	TGTGCCAGGACTAGCGGGGGGGTAATCTTCGACAATGAGCAGTTCTTC